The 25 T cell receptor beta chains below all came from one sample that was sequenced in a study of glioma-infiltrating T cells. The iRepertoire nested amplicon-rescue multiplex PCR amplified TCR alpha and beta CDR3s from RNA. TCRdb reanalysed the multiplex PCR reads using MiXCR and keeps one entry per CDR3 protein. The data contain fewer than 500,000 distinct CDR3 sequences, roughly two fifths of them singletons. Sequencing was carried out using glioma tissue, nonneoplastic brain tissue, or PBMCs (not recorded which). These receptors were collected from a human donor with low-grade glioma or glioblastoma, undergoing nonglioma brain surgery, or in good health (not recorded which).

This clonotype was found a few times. The CDR3 reads CASSKEGLAGGATDTQYF. The CDR3 DNA is TGTGCCAGCAGCAAAGAGGGACTAGCGGGAGGTGCCACAGATACGCAGTATTTT. The V gene is TRBV7-6, the J gene TRBJ2-3; 15 bases agree with TRBD2. CDR1 and CDR2 (germline): SGHVS, FNYEAQ. CDR3 length equals 18 residues. The ends lost 5 bases at V and 2 bases at J; junction bases unmatched: 8.

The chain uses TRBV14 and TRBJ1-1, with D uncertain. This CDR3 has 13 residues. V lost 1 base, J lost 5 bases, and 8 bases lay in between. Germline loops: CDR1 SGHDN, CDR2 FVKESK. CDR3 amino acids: CASSQVILTEAFF. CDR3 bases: TGTGCCAGCAGCCAAGTAATCTTAACTGAAGCTTTCTTT.

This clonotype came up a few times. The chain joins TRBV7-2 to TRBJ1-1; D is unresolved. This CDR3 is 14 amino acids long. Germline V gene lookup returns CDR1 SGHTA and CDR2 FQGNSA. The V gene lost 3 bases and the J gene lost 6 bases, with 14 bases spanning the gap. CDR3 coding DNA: TGTGCCAGCAGCTTGGTGGGTTGGGGTGCTGAAGCTTTCTTT. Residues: CASSLVGWGAEAFF. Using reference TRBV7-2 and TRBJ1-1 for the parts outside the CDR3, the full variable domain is GAGVSQSPSNKVTEKGKDVELRCDPISGHTALYWYRQSLGQGLEFLIYFQGNSAPDKSGLPSDRFSAERTGGSVSTLTIQRTQQEDSAVYLCASSLVGWGAEAFFGQGTRLTVV.

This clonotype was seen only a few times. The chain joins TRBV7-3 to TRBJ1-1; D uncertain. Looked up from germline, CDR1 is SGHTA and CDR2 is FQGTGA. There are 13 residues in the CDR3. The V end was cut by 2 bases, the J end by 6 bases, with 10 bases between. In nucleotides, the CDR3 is TGTGCCAGCAGCTTATCTGGGGTGCCTGAAGCTTTCTTT. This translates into CASSLSGVPEAFF.

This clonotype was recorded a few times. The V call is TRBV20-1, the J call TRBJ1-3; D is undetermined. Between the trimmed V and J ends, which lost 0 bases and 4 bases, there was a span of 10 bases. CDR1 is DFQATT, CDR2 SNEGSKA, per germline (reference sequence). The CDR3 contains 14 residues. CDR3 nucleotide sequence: TGCAGTGCTAGAGAATACTCTCGCGGAAACACCATATATTTT. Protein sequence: CSAREYSRGNTIYF.

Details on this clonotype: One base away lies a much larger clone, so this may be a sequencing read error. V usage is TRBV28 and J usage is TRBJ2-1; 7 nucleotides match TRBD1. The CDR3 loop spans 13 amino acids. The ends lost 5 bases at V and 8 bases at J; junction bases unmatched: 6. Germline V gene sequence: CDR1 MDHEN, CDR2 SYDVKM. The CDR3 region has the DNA TGTGCCAGCAGTGGGAAAGGGGGCGATGAGCAGTTCTTC. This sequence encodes CASSGKGGDEQFF.

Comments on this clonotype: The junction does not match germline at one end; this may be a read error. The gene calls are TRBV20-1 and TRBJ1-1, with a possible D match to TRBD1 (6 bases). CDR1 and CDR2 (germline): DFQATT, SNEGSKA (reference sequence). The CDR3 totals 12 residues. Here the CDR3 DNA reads TGCACCCGAACGAGGGGGAACACTAAAGCTTTCTTT. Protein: CTRTRGNTKAFF.

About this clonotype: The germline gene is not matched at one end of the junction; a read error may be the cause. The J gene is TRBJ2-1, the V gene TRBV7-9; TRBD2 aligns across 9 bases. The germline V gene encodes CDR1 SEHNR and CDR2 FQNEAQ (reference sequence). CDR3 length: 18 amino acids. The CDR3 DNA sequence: TGTGTCAGCAGCTTAGAGGGTACGGGCGGGAGGGTATACAATGAGCAGTTCTTC. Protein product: CVSSLEGTGGRVYNEQFF.

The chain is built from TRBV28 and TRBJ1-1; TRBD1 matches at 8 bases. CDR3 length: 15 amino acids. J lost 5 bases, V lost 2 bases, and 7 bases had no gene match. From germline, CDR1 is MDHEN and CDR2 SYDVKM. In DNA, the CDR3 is TGTGCCAGCAGTTTAGTTGACAGGGGCCGTACTGAAGCTTTCTTT. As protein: CASSLVDRGRTEAFF.

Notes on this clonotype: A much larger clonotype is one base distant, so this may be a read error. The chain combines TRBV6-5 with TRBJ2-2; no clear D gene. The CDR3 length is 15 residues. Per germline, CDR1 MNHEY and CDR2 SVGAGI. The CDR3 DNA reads TGTGCCAGCAGTCACTCGCTTGGAATGGTCGGGGAGCTGTTTTTT. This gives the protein CASSHSLGMVGELFF.

DNA of the CDR3: TGTGCCACCAGTGATCCCTCCTCGGGTCAGGCATCTCTTTACAATGAGCAGTTCTTC. This gives the protein CATSDPSSGQASLYNEQFF. The rearrangement links TRBV24-1 to TRBJ2-1; D is uncertain. Per the germline V gene, CDR1 is KGHDR and CDR2 is SFDVKD. CDR3 length equals 19 residues. The V end lost 3 bases, the J end lost 4 bases, and 24 bases lay between the germline ends.

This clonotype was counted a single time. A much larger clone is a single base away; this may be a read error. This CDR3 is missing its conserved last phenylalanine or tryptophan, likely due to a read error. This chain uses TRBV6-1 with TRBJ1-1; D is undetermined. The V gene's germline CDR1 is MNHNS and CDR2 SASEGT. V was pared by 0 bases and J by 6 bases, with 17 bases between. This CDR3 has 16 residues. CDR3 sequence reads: CASSEAVGKAMPEAFL. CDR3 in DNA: TGTGCCAGCAGTGAAGCGGTGGGCAAGGCGATGCCTGAAGCTTTCCTT.

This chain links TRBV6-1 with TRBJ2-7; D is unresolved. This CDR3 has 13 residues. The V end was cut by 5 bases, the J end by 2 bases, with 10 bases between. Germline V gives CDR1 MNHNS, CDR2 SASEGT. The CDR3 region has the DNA TGTGCCAGCAGTCCGAGCAGTCCCTACGAGCAGTACTTC. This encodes CASSPSSPYEQYF.

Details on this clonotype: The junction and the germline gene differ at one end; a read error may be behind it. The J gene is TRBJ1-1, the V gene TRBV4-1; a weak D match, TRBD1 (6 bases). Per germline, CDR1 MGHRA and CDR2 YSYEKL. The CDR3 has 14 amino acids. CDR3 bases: TGCGCGAGCAGCGCCCGGACAGCCTTGACGGAAGCTTTCTTT. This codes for CASSARTALTEAFF.

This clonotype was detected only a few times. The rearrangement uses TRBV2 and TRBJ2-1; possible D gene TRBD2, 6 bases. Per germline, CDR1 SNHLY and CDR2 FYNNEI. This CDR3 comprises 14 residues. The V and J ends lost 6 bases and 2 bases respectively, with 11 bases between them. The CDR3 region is CASRVAAAYNEQFF. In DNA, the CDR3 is TGTGCCAGCAGGGTAGCGGCAGCCTACAATGAGCAGTTCTTC.

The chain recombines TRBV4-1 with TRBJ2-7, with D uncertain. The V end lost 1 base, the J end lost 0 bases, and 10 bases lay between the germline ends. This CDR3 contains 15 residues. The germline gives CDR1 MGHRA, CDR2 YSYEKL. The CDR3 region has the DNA TGCGCCAGCAGCCAAGCGAGCCCGGGCTCCTACGAGCAGTACTTC. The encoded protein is CASSQASPGSYEQYF.

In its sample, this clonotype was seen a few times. In DNA, the CDR3 is TGTGCCAGCAGCTCCTCGAAGACTAGCGGGCTAGATGAGCAGTTCTTC. Its protein is CASSSSKTSGLDEQFF. The gene calls are TRBV7-9 and TRBJ2-1, with TRBD2 matching 10 bases. The CDR3 has 16 residues. Germline V lookup: CDR1 SEHNR, CDR2 FQNEAQ (reference sequence). J was trimmed by 8 bases and V by 4 bases; bases with no gene match: 11.

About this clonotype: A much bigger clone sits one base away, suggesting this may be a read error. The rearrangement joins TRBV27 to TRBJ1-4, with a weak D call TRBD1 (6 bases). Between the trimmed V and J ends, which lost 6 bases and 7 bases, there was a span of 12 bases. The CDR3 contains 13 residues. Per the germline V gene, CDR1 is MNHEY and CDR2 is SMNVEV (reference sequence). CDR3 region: CASRGQRIEKLFF. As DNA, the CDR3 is TGTGCCAGCAGAGGACAGAGGATTGAAAAACTGTTTTTT.

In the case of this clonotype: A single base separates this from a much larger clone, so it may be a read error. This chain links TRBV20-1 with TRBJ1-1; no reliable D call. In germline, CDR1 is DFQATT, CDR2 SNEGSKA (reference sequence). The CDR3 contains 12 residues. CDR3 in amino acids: CSARDRNTGAFF. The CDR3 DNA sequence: TGCAGTGCTAGAGATCGGAACACTGGAGCTTTCTTT.

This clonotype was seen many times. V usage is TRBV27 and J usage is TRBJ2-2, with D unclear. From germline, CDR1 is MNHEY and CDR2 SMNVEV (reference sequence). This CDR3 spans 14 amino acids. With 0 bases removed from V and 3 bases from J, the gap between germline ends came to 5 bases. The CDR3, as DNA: TGTGCCAGCAGTTTATCGCTTTACACCGGGGAGCTGTTTTTT. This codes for CASSLSLYTGELFF.

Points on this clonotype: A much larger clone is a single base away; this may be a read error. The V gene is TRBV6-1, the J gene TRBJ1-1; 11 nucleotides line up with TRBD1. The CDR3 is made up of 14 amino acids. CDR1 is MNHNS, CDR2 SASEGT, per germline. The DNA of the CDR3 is TGTGCCAGCAGAGGGACAGGGGGGTGGACTGAAGCTCTCTTT. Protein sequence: CASRGTGGWTEALF.

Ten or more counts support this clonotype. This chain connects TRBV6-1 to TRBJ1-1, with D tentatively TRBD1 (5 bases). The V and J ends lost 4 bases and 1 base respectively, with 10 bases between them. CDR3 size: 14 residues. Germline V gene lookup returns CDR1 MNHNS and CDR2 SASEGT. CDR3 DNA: TGTGCCAGCAGTGCCATAGACAGGAACACTGAAGCTTTCTTT. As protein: CASSAIDRNTEAFF.

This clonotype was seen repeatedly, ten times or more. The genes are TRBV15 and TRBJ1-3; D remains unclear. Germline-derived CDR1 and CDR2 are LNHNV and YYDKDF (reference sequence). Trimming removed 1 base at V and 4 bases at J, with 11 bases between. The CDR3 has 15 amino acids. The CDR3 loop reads CATSRAGHGGNTIYF. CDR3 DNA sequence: TGTGCCACCAGCAGAGCCGGTCATGGAGGAAACACCATATATTTT.

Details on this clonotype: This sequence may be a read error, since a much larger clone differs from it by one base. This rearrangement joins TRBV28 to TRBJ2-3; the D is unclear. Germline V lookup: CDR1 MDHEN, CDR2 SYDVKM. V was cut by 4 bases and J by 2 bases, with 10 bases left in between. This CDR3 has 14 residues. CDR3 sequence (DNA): TGTGCCAGCAGTTCCCCCTTCATCACAGATACGCAGTATTTT. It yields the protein CASSSPFITDTQYF. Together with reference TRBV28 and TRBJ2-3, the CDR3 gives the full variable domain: DVKVTQSSRYLVKRTGEKVFLECVQDMDHENMFWYRQDPGLGLRLIYFSYDVKMKEKGDIPEGYSVSREKKERFSLILESASTNQTSMYLCASSSPFITDTQYFGPGTRLTVL.

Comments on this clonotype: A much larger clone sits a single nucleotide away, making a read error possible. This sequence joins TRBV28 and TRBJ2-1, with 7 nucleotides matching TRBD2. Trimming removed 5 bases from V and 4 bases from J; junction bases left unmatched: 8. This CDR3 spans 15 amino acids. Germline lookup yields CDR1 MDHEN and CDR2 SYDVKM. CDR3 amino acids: CASSRGTTHYNEQFF. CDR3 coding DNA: TGTGCCAGCAGTCGAGGGACTACCCATTACAATGAGCAGTTCTTC.